The 32 T cell receptor beta chains listed next were all sequenced from one sample in a study of T cell responses to AZD1222 COVID-19 vaccine. The table came from immunoSEQ multiplex PCR; TCRdb's copy has only in-frame clones and leaves some out. The profile shows approximately 100,000 clones, 85% to 90% of them singletons. The sequencing here drew on peripheral blood, taken on day 0 of AZD1222 vaccination. These TCRs come from an adult in good health.

The chain couples TRBV5-1 to TRBJ1-4; D possibly corresponds to TRBD1 (6 bases). The CDR3 consists of 15 residues. Germline V gene data show CDR1 as SGHRS and CDR2 as YFSETQ. V shed 1 base and J shed 7 bases, with 14 bases lying between them. The CDR3, as DNA: TGCGCCAGCAGCTTGAGACTGGGGGCGACTGAAAAACTGTTTTTT. This codes for CASSLRLGATEKLFF.

This clone was found a few times. One end of the junction fails to match germline, which may point to a read error. The genes are TRBV2 and TRBJ2-2, with 7 nucleotides matching TRBD2. This CDR3 has 15 amino acids. Germline assignment: CDR1 SNHLY and CDR2 FYNNEI. Written as DNA, the CDR3 is TGTGCCAGCAGAGAAGTAGCGGGGAACACCGGGGAGCTGTTTTTT. Protein: CASREVAGNTGELFF.

This chain connects TRBV5-1 to TRBJ2-4; D unclear. The V and J ends lost 0 bases and 6 bases respectively, with 10 bases between them. Looked up from germline, CDR1 is SGHRS and CDR2 is YFSETQ. This CDR3 contains 14 residues. The CDR3 sequence is CASSLGQSVNIQYF. DNA for the CDR3: TGCGCCAGCAGCTTGGGTCAGAGCGTAAACATTCAGTACTTC.

The chain combines TRBV2 with TRBJ1-1; D might be TRBD1 (5 bases). Looked up from germline, CDR1 is SNHLY and CDR2 is FYNNEI. V was pared by 7 bases and J by 4 bases, with 19 bases between. This CDR3 has 15 residues. The CDR3 sequence: CASNSQGFGSTEAFF. CDR3 sequence (DNA): TGTGCCAGCAACTCCCAGGGTTTCGGAAGCACTGAAGCTTTCTTT. The variable domain in full, with the rest retrieved from reference TRBV2 and TRBJ1-1, is EPEVTQTPSHQVTQMGQEVILRCVPISNHLYFYWYRQILGQKVEFLVSFYNNEISEKSEIFDDQFSVERPDGSNFTLKIRSTKLEDSAMYFCASNSQGFGSTEAFFGQGTRLTVV.

The chain's CDR3 is CASSQERTGNTEAFF. Here the CDR3 DNA reads TGTGCCAGCAGCCAGGAACGGACAGGGAACACTGAAGCTTTCTTT. This sequence joins TRBV3-1 (or the pseudogene TRBV3-2) and TRBJ1-1; 7 bases line up with TRBD1. This CDR3 region has 15 residues. Germline CDR1 and CDR2: LGHDT and YNNKEL (reference sequence). V was pared by 3 bases and J by 1 base, with 5 bases of the junction left unmatched.

The chain has TRBV9 and TRBJ2-2; maybe TRBD1 (5 bases). CDR3 length: 16 residues. Germline CDR1 SGDLS, CDR2 YYNGEE. Deletions cut 3 bases from V and 0 bases from J, with 12 bases between. The chain's CDR3 is CASSASQGTNTGELFF. The CDR3 nucleotides read TGTGCCAGCAGCGCCTCCCAGGGAACGAACACCGGGGAGCTGTTTTTT.

V is TRBV9 and J is TRBJ1-6; possibly TRBD1 for D (6 bases). Germline CDR1 SGDLS, CDR2 YYNGEE. Trimming stripped 3 bases from V and 0 bases from J, with 13 bases between. This CDR3 comprises 17 residues. The CDR3 coding sequence is TGTGCCAGCAGCGGCAGGGGAGGGAGCTCCTATAATTCACCCCTCCACTTT. This sequence encodes CASSGRGGSSYNSPLHF.

This sequence joins TRBV5-4 and TRBJ1-1; D not certain. This CDR3 contains 13 residues. V gave up 5 bases and J gave up 2 bases, with 10 bases separating them. CDR1 and CDR2 from the germline V gene are SGHNT and YYREEE (reference sequence). This CDR3 reads CASRYGLNTEAFF. CDR3 DNA sequence: TGTGCCAGCAGATATGGATTAAACACTGAAGCTTTCTTT.

The gene calls are TRBV11-3 and TRBJ1-5; 7 bases agree with TRBD1. This CDR3 is 14 amino acids long. Germline loops: CDR1 SGHNT, CDR2 YENEEA. V was pared by 5 bases and J by 5 bases, with 6 bases of the junction left unmatched. Here the CDR3 reads CASSAQGSDQPQHF. The CDR3, as DNA: TGTGCCAGCAGCGCACAGGGGTCGGATCAGCCCCAGCATTTT.

The chain joins TRBV11-3 to TRBJ2-5; D is ambiguous. Germline values: CDR1 SGHNT, CDR2 YENEEA. There are 10 residues in the CDR3. Trimming cost V 8 bases and J 3 bases, with 4 bases left between them. The CDR3 here is CASGKETQYF. CDR3 coding DNA: TGTGCCAGCGGAAAAGAGACCCAGTACTTC.

V gene TRBV7-8 combines with J gene TRBJ1-4; D uncertain. The V end was cut by 6 bases, the J end by 3 bases, with 5 bases between. The CDR3 is 12 amino acids. The V gene's germline CDR1 is SGHVS and CDR2 FQNEAQ. The DNA for the CDR3 is TGTGCCAGCAGGAACCCTAATGAAAAACTGTTTTTT. Protein: CASRNPNEKLFF.

V gene TRBV4-1 combines with J gene TRBJ2-1; D is tentatively TRBD1 or TRBD2 (5 bases each). The CDR3 extends over 15 amino acids. Deletions cut 7 bases from V and 4 bases from J, with 17 bases between. CDR1 MGHRA and CDR2 YSYEKL come from the germline V gene. In DNA form, the CDR3 reads TGCGCCAGCAACAGAGAGTGGGGGTCGTACAATGAGCAGTTCTTC. Protein product: CASNREWGSYNEQFF.

This clone appeared a single time. V usage is TRBV11-2 and J usage is TRBJ2-2; 7 bases align to TRBD1. Germline values: CDR1 SGHAT, CDR2 FQNNGV. This CDR3 is 14 amino acids long. V lost 2 bases and J lost 5; bases outside the gene matches: 2. CDR3 region: CASSLPQGTGELFF. CDR3 coding DNA: TGTGCCAGCAGCTTACCACAGGGGACCGGGGAGCTGTTTTTT.

The chain carries TRBV28 and TRBJ2-1; 13 nucleotides align to TRBD2. The germline V gene encodes CDR1 MDHEN and CDR2 SYDVKM. This CDR3 spans 16 amino acids. The ends lost 6 bases at V and 0 bases at J; junction bases unmatched: 2. The CDR3 sequence is CASSTSGGGSYNEQFF. The CDR3 bases are TGTGCCAGCAGCACTAGCGGGGGGGGCTCCTACAATGAGCAGTTCTTC.

The chain joins TRBV7-9 to TRBJ1-6, with D possibly being TRBD1 (5 bases). Trimming stripped 3 bases from V and 3 bases from J, with 12 bases between. This CDR3 comprises 16 residues. The germline V gene encodes CDR1 SEHNR and CDR2 FQNEAQ (reference sequence). The CDR3 bases are TGTGCCAGCAGCTTGGGGGGGGAGAGCTATAATTCACCCCTCCACTTT. It yields the protein CASSLGGESYNSPLHF.

This chain links TRBV19 with TRBJ1-2, with a tentative D call TRBD1 (6 bases). The CDR3 runs 14 residues. V was trimmed by 3 bases and J by 7 bases, leaving 15 bases between them. Germline loops: CDR1 LNHDA, CDR2 SQIVND (reference sequence). The CDR3: CASSMHRPGAGYTF. In nucleotides, the CDR3 is TGTGCCAGTAGTATGCACCGCCCAGGGGCTGGCTACACCTTC.

Of note for this clone: The junction shows a germline mismatch at one end, possibly a read error. The chain has TRBV6-1 and TRBJ2-4; D gene uncertain. The CDR3 has 17 residues. CDR1 is MNHNS, CDR2 SASEGT, per germline. In nucleotides, the CDR3 is TGTGCCAGCAGGGAAGGGATTTTGAAACTGGCCAAAAACATTCAGTACTTC. Translating it yields CASREGILKLAKNIQYF.

The chain joins TRBV29-1 to TRBJ2-1; a possible D gene is TRBD2 (6 bases). Deletions cut 1 base from V and 6 bases from J, with 10 bases between. The CDR3 covers 13 residues. The germline V gene has CDR1 SQVTM and CDR2 ANQGSEA. The CDR3 DNA sequence: TGCAGCGTTGAAGGGGCGGGGCCCAATGAGCAGTTCTTC. This encodes CSVEGAGPNEQFF.

V is TRBV19 and J is TRBJ2-2; 8 bases are shared with TRBD2. The junction had 7 bases not matched to a gene; V was cut back by 8 bases and J by 5 bases. The CDR3 covers 14 residues. CDR1 LNHDA and CDR2 SQIVND come from the germline V gene (reference sequence). The CDR3 DNA is TGTGCCAGTCGTCCCGGGGGGGGGACCGGGGAGCTGTTTTTT. Translated: CASRPGGGTGELFF.

The chain joins TRBV3-1 (or the pseudogene TRBV3-2) to TRBJ2-5; 10 bases match TRBD1. J gave up 5 bases and V 5 bases, and 5 bases lay outside the gene matches. This CDR3 has 14 residues. CDR1 is LGHDT, CDR2 YNNKEL, per germline (reference sequence). Written as DNA, the CDR3 is TGTGCCAGCAGCGGACAGGGGGGGATGGAGACCCAGTACTTC. Protein: CASSGQGGMETQYF.

The chain links TRBV3-1 (or the pseudogene TRBV3-2) to TRBJ1-4; TRBD1 agrees at 11 bases. CDR1 is LGHDT, CDR2 YNNKEL, per germline (reference sequence). This CDR3 is built from 17 residues. With V trimmed by 3 bases and J by 7 bases, 10 bases remained unmatched. CDR3 amino acids: CASSHHAGTGGSEKLFF. CDR3 in DNA: TGTGCCAGCAGCCACCACGCGGGGACAGGGGGGAGTGAAAAACTGTTTTTT.

V and J are TRBV11-2 and TRBJ1-2; unclear D gene. Germline V lookup: CDR1 SGHAT, CDR2 FQNNGV. The CDR3 contains 11 residues. V dropped 5 bases and J dropped 2 bases, with 3 bases sitting between them. Here the CDR3 DNA reads TGTGCCAGCAGCATCAACTATGGCTACACCTTC. Residues: CASSINYGYTF.

V is TRBV5-4 and J is TRBJ2-7; no reliable D call. Germline V gene lookup returns CDR1 SGHNT and CDR2 YYREEE (reference sequence). The CDR3 loop spans 15 amino acids. Trimming removed 4 bases from V and 0 bases from J, with 14 bases in between. As DNA, the CDR3 is TGTGCCAGCAGCCTGGCGTCGGCCAGCTCCTACGAGCAGTACTTC. This encodes CASSLASASSYEQYF.

The chain employs TRBV12-3 or TRBV12-4 and TRBJ2-7, with no clear D. Deletions cut 2 bases from V and 3 bases from J, with 5 bases between. The CDR3 runs to 12 residues. CDR3 DNA sequence: TGTGCCAGCAGTTTAACGGTCTACGAGCAGTACTTC. Translation gives CASSLTVYEQYF.

The J gene is TRBJ1-5, the V gene TRBV29-1, with 7 bases fitting TRBD1. Germline V gene sequence: CDR1 SQVTM, CDR2 ANQGSEA. Trimming cost V 6 bases and J 5 bases; bases outside gene matches: 7. The CDR3 loop spans 13 amino acids. CDR3 protein: CSVLQGLDQPQHF. The CDR3 DNA is TGCAGCGTGCTACAGGGGTTGGATCAGCCCCAGCATTTT.

This sequence joins TRBV2 and TRBJ1-3; D is ambiguous. CDR1 is SNHLY and CDR2 is FYNNEI in the germline V gene. The CDR3 runs to 14 residues. Trimming took off 9 bases at V and 2 bases at J, with 14 bases between the two ends. CDR3 protein: CASGAETAGNTIYF. In DNA form, the CDR3 reads TGTGCCAGTGGAGCTGAAACCGCTGGAAACACCATATATTTT.

This chain links TRBV30 with TRBJ1-3; D is unclear. Germline-derived CDR1 and CDR2 are GTSNPN and SVGIG (reference sequence). V was shortened by 4 bases and J by 6 bases, with 13 bases between the two germline ends. The CDR3 totals 13 residues. In DNA, the CDR3 is TGTGCCTGGACCCTAGACGGTTCAAACACCATATATTTT. It is translated as CAWTLDGSNTIYF.

V usage is TRBV15 and J usage is TRBJ1-1; a weak D match, TRBD1 (6 bases). The CDR3 consists of 15 residues. V lost 3 bases and J lost 1, with 12 bases in between. Looked up from germline, CDR1 is LNHNV and CDR2 is YYDKDF (reference sequence). The CDR3 region is CATSRGGRGNTEAFF. CDR3 bases: TGTGCCACCAGCAGGGGGGGCAGAGGGAACACTGAAGCTTTCTTT.

This chain connects TRBV4-1 to TRBJ2-2; tentative D call: TRBD2 (6 bases). Germline loops: CDR1 MGHRA, CDR2 YSYEKL. CDR3 length: 14 residues. The V gene lost 1 base and the J gene lost 8 bases, with 11 bases spanning the gap. The CDR3 loop is CASSQASVRGELFF. DNA for the CDR3: TGCGCCAGCAGCCAAGCTAGCGTGAGAGGGGAGCTGTTTTTT.

The chain uses TRBV19 and TRBJ2-2, with TRBD2 identical over 10 bases. Losses at the gene ends were 5 bases for V and 6 bases for J; bases not matched to a gene: 9. The CDR3 covers 16 residues. Germline V gene lookup returns CDR1 LNHDA and CDR2 SQIVND (reference sequence). The CDR3 protein is CASSPGLATEAGELFF. The DNA of the CDR3 is TGTGCCAGTAGTCCGGGACTAGCGACGGAGGCCGGGGAGCTGTTTTTT.

This chain links TRBV29-1 with TRBJ1-6, with 11 bases fitting TRBD1. V lost 4 bases to trimming and J lost 8 bases; unmatched junction nucleotides: 1. Germline V gene sequence: CDR1 SQVTM, CDR2 ANQGSEA. The CDR3 is 13 residues long. CDR3 region: CSVGDRGDSPLHF. The CDR3 DNA reads TGCAGCGTTGGGGACAGGGGGGATTCACCCCTCCACTTT.

The chain employs TRBV11-2 and TRBJ2-3; no reliable D call. Germline CDR1 is SGHAT and CDR2 is FQNNGV. The CDR3 extends over 14 amino acids. The V end lost 0 bases, the J end lost 2 bases, and 6 bases lay between the germline ends. This chain's CDR3 is CASSLDPYTDTQYF. The CDR3 DNA reads TGTGCCAGCAGCTTAGACCCCTACACAGATACGCAGTATTTT. Using reference TRBV11-2 and TRBJ2-3 for the parts outside the CDR3, the full variable domain is EAGVAQSPRYKIIEKRQSVAFWCNPISGHATLYWYQQILGQGPKLLIQFQNNGVVDDSQLPKDRFSAERLKGVDSTLKIQPAKLEDSAVYLCASSLDPYTDTQYFGPGTRLTVL.